The 28 T cell receptor beta chains listed next were all sequenced from one sample in a study of T cell repertoires in cytomegalovirus infection. No cognate antigen is known for these TCRs. One entry per CDR3 protein results from TCRdb running MiXCR on the reads. The sample carries under 350,000 distinct CDR3 sequences, roughly a fifth recorded once. Sequenced material: cultured PBMCs, taken from culture after CMV antigen stimulation. These receptors came from a human donor in good health (CMV status not recorded). Some clones in this sample may be carry-over from other donors' samples.

This rearrangement joins TRBV4-2 to TRBJ1-2, with 7 bases identical to TRBD1. The V segment lost 0 bases and the J segment 6 bases; nucleotides outside the gene matches: 16. The germline V gene encodes CDR1 LGHNA and CDR2 YNFKEQ. The CDR3 sequence is 18 residues long. CDR3 sequence reads: CASSQDFPGQTLPDGYTF. The CDR3 DNA is TGTGCCAGCAGCCAAGACTTCCCGGGACAGACTCTTCCCGATGGCTACACCTTC.

The chain combines TRBV2 with TRBJ1-2; D remains ambiguous. The CDR3 totals 20 residues. Trimming cost V 8 bases and J 4 bases, with 35 bases left between them. Germline V gives CDR1 SNHLY, CDR2 FYNNEI. CDR3 sequence: CASRFAPRLTRTLHLYGYTF. In DNA form, the CDR3 reads TGTGCCAGCCGATTTGCGCCTCGGTTGACGAGGACCCTACATCTCTATGGCTACACCTTC.

J is TRBJ2-2 and V is TRBV5-1; TRBD2 might be the D (6 bases). This CDR3 comprises 15 residues. Germline CDR1 SGHRS, CDR2 YFSETQ. V shed 0 bases and J shed 3 bases, with 9 bases lying between them. The DNA of the CDR3 is TGCGCCAGCAGCTTGGGTAGCGGATACACCGGGGAGCTGTTTTTT. Its translation is CASSLGSGYTGELFF.

The CDR3 here is CASSYRDRGADTQYF. The CDR3 DNA reads TGTGCCAGCAGCTACCGGGACAGGGGTGCGGATACGCAGTATTTT. This chain connects TRBV5-4 to TRBJ2-3; 10 bases match TRBD1. CDR1 is SGHNT and CDR2 is YYREEE in the germline V gene (reference sequence). V shed 3 bases, J shed 6 bases, and the junction held 7 bases outside the gene matches. This CDR3 comprises 15 residues.

The chain recombines TRBV12-3 or TRBV12-4 with TRBJ1-4; D remains ambiguous. V lost 5 bases, J lost 4 bases, and 11 bases lay in between. The CDR3 contains 14 residues. The chain's CDR3 is CASSRTEINEKLFF. For the CDR3, the DNA is TGTGCCAGCAGTCGGACGGAGATTAATGAAAAACTGTTTTTT.

This chain connects TRBV6-6 to TRBJ1-1; D not resolved. The CDR3 spans 13 residues. V lost 7 bases, J lost 5 bases, and 14 bases lay in between. Germline CDR1 MNHNY, CDR2 SVGAGI (reference sequence). CDR3 loop: CASNSHGRTEAFF. CDR3 coding DNA: TGTGCCAGCAATTCCCACGGAAGGACTGAAGCTTTCTTT.

In this sample, this clonotype turned up a few times. V gene TRBV5-6 combines with J gene TRBJ2-2, with 12 bases fitting TRBD1. Germline V lookup: CDR1 SGHDT, CDR2 YYEEEE. After removal of 4 bases from V and 6 bases from J, the junction contained 13 bases not matched to a gene. The CDR3 is 18 residues long. The CDR3 reads CASSLRDRGHLVAGELFF. CDR3 nucleotides: TGTGCCAGCAGCCTCCGGGACAGGGGGCATTTGGTAGCCGGGGAGCTGTTTTTT. Together with reference TRBV5-6 and TRBJ2-2, the CDR3 gives the full variable domain: DAGVTQSPTHLIKTRGQQVTLRCSPKSGHDTVSWYQQALGQGPQFIFQYYEEEERQRGNFPDRFSGHQFPNYSSELNVNALLLGDSALYLCASSLRDRGHLVAGELFFGEGSRLTVL.

The chain employs TRBV6-2 or TRBV6-3 and TRBJ2-7; 9 bases line up with TRBD2. Germline CDR1 reads MNHEY; CDR2 reads SVGEGT. V trimming: 6 bases; J trimming: 6 bases; junction bases outside the gene matches: 15. The CDR3 contains 16 residues. Written as DNA, the CDR3 is TGTGCCAGCAGACCCCGGGGGGGGCTAGCGGGAAGCGAGCAGTACTTC. This translates into CASRPRGGLAGSEQYF.

This clonotype was counted ten times or more. CDR3 residues: CASSYSQGTQPQHF. In DNA, the CDR3 is TGTGCCAGCAGTTACTCGCAGGGTACTCAGCCCCAGCATTTT. The chain uses TRBV6-2 or TRBV6-3 and TRBJ1-5, with D maybe TRBD1 (5 bases). CDR3 length: 14 residues. Per the germline V gene, CDR1 is MNHEY and CDR2 is SVGEGT. V lost 0 bases and J 6 bases, leaving 9 bases between the germline ends.

The chain carries TRBV28 and TRBJ2-3; D not resolved. CDR3 size: 11 residues. Trimming left V 8 bases short and J 7 bases short, with 10 bases between. Germline V CDR1 and CDR2: MDHEN, SYDVKM. CDR3 DNA sequence: TGTGCCAGCGGAACTCGGAATACGCAGTATTTT. This codes for CASGTRNTQYF.

The chain employs TRBV15 and TRBJ2-5, with D unclear. Germline V lookup: CDR1 LNHNV, CDR2 YYDKDF (reference sequence). V gave up 0 bases and J gave up 2 bases, with 10 bases separating them. This CDR3 comprises 15 residues. The CDR3 DNA sequence: TGTGCCACCAGCAGAGATTCCGCCACGCAAGAGACCCAGTACTTC. Protein sequence: CATSRDSATQETQYF.

V gene TRBV28 combines with J gene TRBJ1-2; D gene unclear. Germline CDR1 and CDR2: MDHEN and SYDVKM. CDR3 length equals 12 residues. V lost 1 base and J 8 bases, leaving 8 bases between the germline ends. The CDR3 protein is CASSLLRRGYTF. CDR3 nucleotide sequence: TGTGCCAGCAGTTTATTACGGAGGGGCTACACCTTC.

Details on this clonotype: The germline gene is not matched at one end of the junction; a read error may be the cause. The rearrangement joins TRBV10-3 to TRBJ2-2, with D perhaps matching TRBD1 or TRBD2 (5 bases each). CDR3 length: 12 residues. Per germline, CDR1 ENHRY and CDR2 SYGVKD. CDR3 loop: CAISVGTAELFF. The CDR3 nucleotides are TGTGCCATCAGTGTCGGGACCGCGGAGCTGTTTTTT.

This clonotype turned up a few times. CDR3 in amino acids: CASRPPGAYEAFF. The CDR3 DNA reads TGTGCCAGCAGGCCGCCGGGGGCCTATGAAGCTTTCTTT. This rearrangement joins TRBV12-3 or TRBV12-4 to TRBJ1-1; D may be TRBD1 (6 bases). This CDR3 spans 13 amino acids. V was shortened by 6 bases and J by 7 bases, with 15 bases between the two germline ends.

The J gene is TRBJ1-2, the V gene TRBV20-1, with D uncertain. CDR3 length equals 10 residues. The germline gives CDR1 DFQATT, CDR2 SNEGSKA (reference sequence). Between the trimmed V and J ends, which lost 6 bases and 6 bases, there was a span of 8 bases. CDR3 amino acids: CSAQRDGYTF. In nucleotides, the CDR3 is TGCAGTGCACAAAGAGATGGCTACACCTTC.

A few counts support this clonotype. The V and J genes are TRBV5-6 and TRBJ1-1; maybe TRBD1 (5 bases). Trimming cost V 1 base and J 1 base, with 17 bases left between them. This CDR3 is built from 17 residues. Germline CDR1 reads SGHDT; CDR2 reads YYEEEE. CDR3 region: CASSLSVRRTSNTEAFF. DNA of the CDR3: TGTGCCAGCAGCTTGTCAGTTCGTCGGACATCGAACACTGAAGCTTTCTTT.

This clonotype was counted between two and nine times. The chain is built from TRBV7-9 and TRBJ1-1; D perhaps matches TRBD1 (5 bases). The CDR3 length is 14 residues. Per the germline V gene, CDR1 is SEHNR and CDR2 is FQNEAQ (reference sequence). V lost 5 bases, J lost 1 base, and 11 bases lay in between. The CDR3 reads CASSPLDRNTEAFF. CDR3 nucleotide sequence: TGTGCCAGCAGCCCCCTCGACAGGAACACTGAAGCTTTCTTT.

This chain connects TRBV28 to TRBJ2-5, with D unresolved. Germline V gives CDR1 MDHEN, CDR2 SYDVKM. The V gene lost 5 bases and the J gene lost 5 bases, with 24 bases spanning the gap. The CDR3 loop spans 17 amino acids. The CDR3 bases are TGTGCCAGCAGTCCTAGTCCTTTTGGAGACTCTCAGGAGACCCAGTACTTC. Translated, it gives CASSPSPFGDSQETQYF.

The chain carries TRBV28 and TRBJ2-1; 13 nucleotides align to TRBD2. The CDR3 consists of 20 residues. The germline V gene has CDR1 MDHEN and CDR2 SYDVKM. Trimming cost V 1 base and J 0 bases; bases outside gene matches: 9. CDR3 DNA sequence: TGTGCCAGCAGTTTATTACTAGCGGGAGGGCCCCATAGCTCCTACAATGAGCAGTTCTTC. Its protein product is CASSLLLAGGPHSSYNEQFF.

V usage is TRBV4-3 and J usage is TRBJ1-1, with a tentative D call TRBD1 (6 bases). This CDR3 contains 14 residues. The germline V gene encodes CDR1 LGHNA and CDR2 YSLEER. The V and J ends lost 0 bases and 4 bases respectively, with 9 bases between them. The CDR3: CASSQERGGTEAFF. CDR3 nucleotide sequence: TGCGCCAGCAGCCAAGAAAGAGGGGGCACTGAAGCTTTCTTT.

This clonotype was found a few times. The rearrangement links TRBV10-3 to TRBJ2-7; perhaps TRBD2 as D (5 bases). Germline CDR1 reads ENHRY; CDR2 reads SYGVKD. The CDR3 is 14 residues long. Trimming took off 7 bases at V and 0 bases at J, with 13 bases between the two ends. CDR3 region: CAINPGSSSYEQYF. CDR3 DNA sequence: TGTGCCATCAACCCGGGATCGTCCTCCTACGAGCAGTACTTC.

The chain combines TRBV6-5 with TRBJ1-5; 7 bases align to TRBD1. This CDR3 has 12 amino acids. Germline V lookup: CDR1 MNHEY, CDR2 SVGAGI. After removal of 6 bases from V and 7 bases from J, the junction contained 3 bases not matched to a gene. For the CDR3, the DNA is TGTGCCAGCAGCGAACAGGGGCAGCCCCAGCATTTT. This gives the protein CASSEQGQPQHF.

The gene calls are TRBV6-4 and TRBJ2-2; no reliable D call. Trimming shortened V by 0 bases and J by 7 bases, and 12 bases separated the two germline ends. The CDR3 consists of 15 residues. In germline, CDR1 is MRHNA, CDR2 SNTAGT. The CDR3 loop reads CASSDSGSLVGELFF. CDR3 nucleotide sequence: TGTGCCAGCAGTGACTCGGGTAGCCTGGTCGGGGAGCTGTTTTTT.

The CDR3 reads CATSDVRNEQFF. The CDR3 DNA is TGTGCCACCAGTGATGTGAGGAATGAGCAGTTCTTC. This rearrangement joins TRBV24-1 to TRBJ2-1; D is ambiguous. Trimming cost V 3 bases and J 7 bases, with 6 bases left between them. The CDR3 runs 12 residues. Germline V gene data show CDR1 as KGHDR and CDR2 as SFDVKD.

The gene calls are TRBV5-1 and TRBJ2-7, with a weak D call TRBD1 (6 bases). Trimming removed 4 bases at V and 5 bases at J, with 13 bases between. Germline CDR1 is SGHRS and CDR2 is YFSETQ. This CDR3 has 13 residues. CDR3 in amino acids: CASSPTWTDEQYF. The CDR3 region has the DNA TGCGCCAGCAGCCCGACCTGGACAGACGAGCAGTACTTC.

The chain uses TRBV6-5 and TRBJ2-7, with 8 positions matching TRBD1. This CDR3 is 14 amino acids long. The ends lost 3 bases at V and 7 bases at J; junction bases unmatched: 8. CDR1 and CDR2 (germline): MNHEY, SVGAGI. CDR3 coding DNA: TGTGCCAGCAGTTATGGGCAGGGGGCTGGGGAGCAGTACGTC. Translation: CASSYGQGAGEQYV.

This clonotype occurred a few times. An end of the junction does not agree with germline; a read error may underlie this. The chain uses TRBV4-1 and TRBJ1-2; tentative D call: TRBD1 (6 bases). CDR3 length: 12 residues. Germline V gene data show CDR1 as MGHRA and CDR2 as YSYEKL. The CDR3 DNA is TGTGCCAGCAGCCCCGGGACAATCGGCTACACCTTC. It is translated as CASSPGTIGYTF.

The chain combines TRBV7-8 with TRBJ1-5, with 9 bases fitting TRBD1. Germline CDR1 SGHVS, CDR2 FQNEAQ. The CDR3 runs 16 residues. Trimming removed 0 bases from V and 2 bases from J; junction bases left unmatched: 2. The CDR3 region has the DNA TGTGCCAGCAGCTTAGCCCGGGACAGGGGCAATCAGCCCCAGCATTTT. It codes for CASSLARDRGNQPQHF.